The 16 T cell receptor beta chains below all came from one sample that was sequenced in a study of T cells after posttransplantation cyclophosphamide. Generated by immunoSEQ multiplex PCR, the TCRdb table keeps only in-frame clones and is missing some. The table includes around 16,000 clones, roughly 80% detected once. Sampled 1 year posttransplant, controls received myeloablative marrow transplants, methotrexate and a calcineurin inhibitor. The sample consisted of PBMCs, taken 371 days after allogeneic stem cell transplant with calcineurin inhibitor and methotrexate. Source of these receptors: a young adult male patient who received an allogeneic stem cell transplant from a related donor, was CMV-positive, and had no GVHD. Some T cells could come from the graft donor.

The CDR3 reads CASSTPGAGANVLTF. Here the CDR3 DNA reads TGTGCCAGTAGTACCCCGGGGGCTGGGGCCAACGTCCTGACTTTC. V is TRBV19 and J is TRBJ2-6; D is possibly TRBD2 (6 bases). The V gene's germline CDR1 is LNHDA and CDR2 SQIVND (reference sequence). The V end was cut by 4 bases, the J end by 2 bases, with 9 bases between. The CDR3 runs to 15 residues.

Notes on this clone: The sample carries other DNA sequences with the same CDR3. This sequence joins TRBV5-1 and TRBJ2-1; D possibly corresponds to TRBD2 (5 bases). The CDR3 covers 14 residues. Germline V lookup: CDR1 SGHRS, CDR2 YFSETQ. Trimming pared 6 bases from V and 9 bases from J, leaving 19 bases between. This chain's CDR3 is CASTLSGIGGEQFF. CDR3 bases: TGCGCCAGCACCCTCAGCGGCATTGGCGGTGAGCAGTTCTTC.

CDR3 in DNA: TGTGCCAGCACCCGGTCAACGAACACTGAAGCTTTCTTT. Translating it yields CASTRSTNTEAFF. J is TRBJ1-1 and V is TRBV7-2; D is ambiguous. V was clipped by 7 bases and J by 1 base, with 10 bases between them. The CDR3 is 13 residues long. Germline V gene lookup returns CDR1 SGHTA and CDR2 FQGNSA.

The V gene is TRBV7-8, the J gene TRBJ1-1; weak D call: TRBD1 (5 bases). Trimming shortened V by 2 bases and J by 8 bases, and 18 bases separated the two germline ends. CDR1 and CDR2 from the germline V gene are SGHVS and FQNEAQ. CDR3 length equals 15 residues. The CDR3 reads CASSLFFQGGSEAFF. The DNA of the CDR3 is TGTGCCAGCAGCTTATTCTTTCAGGGAGGTTCCGAAGCTTTCTTT.

V is TRBV7-8 and J is TRBJ1-5; D unclear. The CDR3 contains 14 residues. Germline CDR1 is SGHVS and CDR2 is FQNEAQ. Trimming shortened V by 5 bases and J by 2 bases, and 10 bases separated the two germline ends. This CDR3 is CASSTTRRNQPQHF. The CDR3 region has the DNA TGTGCCAGCAGCACGACAAGACGCAATCAGCCCCAGCATTTT. Combining the CDR3 with reference TRBV7-8 and TRBJ1-5 gives the whole variable domain GAGVSQSPRYKVAKRGQDVALRCDPISGHVSLFWYQQALGQGPEFLTYFQNEAQLDKSGLPSDRFFAERPEGSVSTLKIQRTQQEDSAVYLCASSTTRRNQPQHFGDGTRLSIL.

The rearrangement uses TRBV19 and TRBJ2-1; the match to TRBD2 covers 9 bases. Trimming removed 7 bases from V and 7 bases from J; junction bases left unmatched: 11. CDR1 and CDR2 from the germline V gene are LNHDA and SQIVND (reference sequence). The CDR3 contains 15 residues. DNA of the CDR3: TGTGCCAGTAAACCAGCGGGAGGACGCGGGAATGAGCAGTTCTTC. Translating it yields CASKPAGGRGNEQFF.

There are a few counts of this clone. The chain joins TRBV7-2 to TRBJ1-2; D call uncertain. Germline values: CDR1 SGHTA, CDR2 FQGNSA. CDR3 size: 13 residues. Deletions cut 7 bases from V and 4 bases from J, with 13 bases between. The CDR3 spells CASTENGGYGYTF. The CDR3, as DNA: TGTGCCAGCACCGAAAACGGTGGCTATGGCTACACCTTC.

The chain recombines TRBV2 with TRBJ1-1, with D uncertain. V shed 4 bases and J shed 0 bases, with 6 bases lying between them. The germline V gene encodes CDR1 SNHLY and CDR2 FYNNEI. The CDR3 runs 13 residues. The CDR3 bases are TGTGCCAGCAGTGGCGGGGTGAACACTGAAGCTTTCTTT. It translates to CASSGGVNTEAFF.

The rearrangement uses TRBV9 and TRBJ1-1; the match to TRBD1 covers 7 bases. The CDR3 has 15 amino acids. V dropped 4 bases and J dropped 4; count of bases not matched to a gene: 10. Germline loops: CDR1 SGDLS, CDR2 YYNGEE. CDR3 region: CASSPRQGSGTEAFF. DNA of the CDR3: TGTGCCAGCAGCCCCCGACAGGGAAGTGGCACTGAAGCTTTCTTT.

The V and J genes are TRBV27 and TRBJ2-2; 7 bases are shared with TRBD1. CDR3 length equals 14 residues. The J segment lost 4 bases and the V segment lost 7 bases, leaving 6 bases of the junction unmatched. CDR1 is MNHEY and CDR2 is SMNVEV in the germline V gene (reference sequence). CDR3 in amino acids: CASTTWDSTGELFF. The CDR3 nucleotides are TGTGCCAGCACAACGTGGGACAGCACCGGGGAGCTGTTTTTT.

The CDR3 DNA is TGCGCCAGCAGCCAAGACCCCCCGGGACAGGGCAAAAACATTCAGTACTTC. This codes for CASSQDPPGQGKNIQYF. J is TRBJ2-4 and V is TRBV4-3, with TRBD1 identical over 9 bases. Per germline, CDR1 LGHNA and CDR2 YSLEER. This CDR3 is 17 amino acids long. V was clipped by 0 bases and J by 3 bases; unmatched bases: 6.

The chain employs TRBV4-2 and TRBJ2-1; 12 bases agree with TRBD2. V lost 1 base to trimming and J lost 8 bases; unmatched junction nucleotides: 6. The CDR3 is made up of 16 amino acids. The germline gives CDR1 LGHNA, CDR2 YNFKEQ. The CDR3 here is CASSQASGRDGDEQFF. In nucleotides, the CDR3 is TGTGCCAGCAGCCAAGCTAGCGGGAGGGACGGGGATGAGCAGTTCTTC.

This clone came up a few times. V gene TRBV7-9 combines with J gene TRBJ1-3; D not certain. CDR1 is SEHNR, CDR2 FQNEAQ, per germline (reference sequence). Trimming cost V 11 bases and J 0 bases, with 11 bases left between them. This CDR3 is built from 13 residues. The CDR3 region has the DNA TGTGCCTCCCAGGCTGACTCTGGAAACACCATATATTTT. Encoded protein: CASQADSGNTIYF. The complete variable domain, with remaining parts taken from reference TRBV7-9 and TRBJ1-3, reads DTGVSQNPRHKITKRGQNVTFRCDPISEHNRLYWYRQTLGQGPEFLTYFQNEAQLEKSRLLSDRFSAERPKGSFSTLEIQRTEQGDSAMYLCASQADSGNTIYFGEGSWLTVV.

The chain couples TRBV11-2 to TRBJ2-7; 7 positions match TRBD1. Germline lookup yields CDR1 SGHAT and CDR2 FQNNGV. This CDR3 has 15 residues. The V segment lost 3 bases and the J segment 5 bases; nucleotides outside the gene matches: 10. As DNA, the CDR3 is TGTGCCAGCAGCTTGGCCGGCGACAGGGCCCACGAGCAGTACTTC. It specifies CASSLAGDRAHEQYF.

This rearrangement joins TRBV5-1 to TRBJ2-7, with D possibly being TRBD1 (7 bases). The CDR3 is made up of 14 amino acids. V lost 3 bases to trimming and J lost 3 bases, with 13 bases between them. Per the germline V gene, CDR1 is SGHRS and CDR2 is YFSETQ. In nucleotides, the CDR3 is TGCGCCAGCAGCTCGGAGGGACAGTTCTACGAGCAGTACTTC. Amino acids: CASSSEGQFYEQYF.

Comments on this clone: This CDR3 is also generated by other DNA sequences in the sample. The chain employs TRBV10-1 and TRBJ2-1; 14 bases are shared with TRBD2. The CDR3 runs 16 residues. V was clipped by 5 bases and J by 6 bases; unmatched bases: 6. CDR1 and CDR2 from the germline V gene are WNHNN and SYGVQD (reference sequence). CDR3 sequence reads: CASSPGLAGGTNEQFF. In DNA form, the CDR3 reads TGCGCCAGCAGTCCCGGACTAGCGGGAGGCACCAATGAGCAGTTCTTC.